The rows below give T cell receptor beta chains drawn from one sample of a study of shared clonotypes between healthy human individuals. Sequencing was performed with immunoSEQ multiplex PCR; in TCRdb, only in-frame clones are kept and a portion is missing. The sample contains around 2.1 million clones, around 95% of which appear only once. Sequenced input: naive CD4+ T cells sorted from blood. All receptors derive from a man aged 18 to 29 in good health. Each CDR3 is given with its conserved first and last residue. D genes are given only for firm matches. Rows give clone size only sometimes, using once, few, many, or a class for an expanded clone.

TRBJ2-7	-	TRBD2	TRBV6-5	CASKASGSDEQYF	TGTGCCAGCAAGGCTAGCGGGAGCGATGAGCAGTACTTC
TRBJ2-7	-	-	TRBV7-6	CASSTFGGAEQYF	TGTGCCAGCAGCACCTTCGGAGGGGCCGAGCAGTACTTC
TRBJ2-4	-	TRBD2	TRBV7-8	CASSLGGGPGLAKNIQYF	TGTGCCAGCAGCTTAGGCGGGGGGCCGGGCCTAGCCAAAAACATTCAGTACTTC
TRBJ1-1	-	-	TRBV25-1	CASSLIEQGGTEAFF	TGTGCCAGCAGTTTGATAGAACAGGGTGGCACTGAAGCTTTCTTT
TRBJ2-2	-	TRBD2	TRBV7-2	CASSLMREGTGELFF	TGTGCCAGCAGCTTGATGCGGGAGGGAACCGGGGAGCTGTTTTTT
TRBJ1-2	-	TRBD1	TRBV6-1	CASSADRGGGYTF	TGTGCCAGCAGTGCGGACAGGGGAGGAGGCTACACCTTC
TRBJ1-4	once	TRBD1	TRBV7-9	CASSLDGRGQNEKLFF	TGTGCCAGCAGCTTAGATGGGAGGGGACAGAATGAAAAACTGTTTTTT
TRBJ2-7	-	TRBD1	TRBV5-1	CASTFEGTGDYEQYF	TGCGCCAGCACCTTTGAAGGGACAGGTGACTACGAGCAGTACTTC
TRBJ2-2	once	TRBD1	TRBV6-5	CASSRQGTPGELFF	TGTGCCAGCAGTCGACAGGGTACTCCCGGGGAGCTGTTTTTT
TRBJ1-3	few	-	TRBV2	CASRVDTIYF	TGTGCCAGCCGAGTGGACACCATATATTTT
TRBJ2-5	-	TRBD1	TRBV6-5	CASKQGLLETQYF	TGTGCCAGCAAACAGGGGCTTTTGGAGACCCAGTACTTC
TRBJ2-3	-	-	TRBV6-5	CASSFPSTDTQYF	TGTGCCAGCAGTTTCCCCAGCACAGATACGCAGTATTTT
TRBJ1-2	-	TRBD1	TRBV13	CASRRTGGNYGYTF	TGTGCCAGCAGGCGGACAGGGGGGAACTATGGCTACACCTTC
TRBJ1-5	once	-	TRBV5-4	CASSQDGFNQPQHF	TGTGCCAGCAGCCAGGACGGATTCAATCAGCCCCAGCATTTT
TRBJ2-3	-	TRBD2	TRBV2	CASRELAGASTDTQYF	TGTGCCAGCAGGGAACTAGCGGGGGCTAGCACAGATACGCAGTATTTT
TRBJ2-5	-	-	TRBV7-2	CASSSGLVAIETQYF	TGTGCCAGCAGCTCAGGACTCGTCGCAATAGAGACCCAGTACTTC
TRBJ2-7	-	-	TRBV6-6	CASRNSESSYEQYF	TGTGCCAGCCGTAACAGTGAGAGCTCCTACGAGCAGTACTTC
TRBJ2-7	-	-	TRBV9	CASSVDGTENYEQYF	TGTGCCAGCAGCGTAGACGGGACGGAAAATTACGAGCAGTACTTC
TRBJ2-1	-	TRBD2	TRBV10-1	CASSDPTSGAYNEQFF	TGCGCCAGCAGTGATCCGACTAGCGGGGCCTACAATGAGCAGTTCTTC
TRBJ2-3	-	-	TRBV6-4	CASSEGGRADTQYF	TGTGCCAGCAGTGAGGGGGGGCGCGCAGATACGCAGTATTTT
TRBJ1-2	-	-	TRBV19	CASIGGANYGYTF	TGTGCCAGTATCGGGGGAGCTAACTATGGCTACACCTTC
TRBJ2-4	-	TRBD1	TRBV27	CASSSLGTENIQYF	TGTGCCAGCAGTTCTCTTGGGACAGAAAACATTCAGTACTTC